This is a list of T cell receptor beta chains from one sample in a study of blood T cell repertoires in COVID-19. Using immunoSEQ multiplex PCR, the repertoire was profiled, and TCRdb retains in-frame clones only, with some absent. The sample yields fewer than 250,000 clones, under 85% seen once. The sample consisted of peripheral blood. The receptors originated from a human donor in a cohort sampled during active COVID-19. The CDR3 runs from the conserved cysteine through the conserved F or W. The D gene is left open where the match is weak. Clone size is stated in some rows and not others, as once, few, many or a class when expanded.

V gene	clone size	D gene	J gene	CDR3 protein	CDR3 DNA
TRBV10-3	.	TRBD1	TRBJ1-1	CAISSGTGEGEAFF	TGTGCCATCAGCTCCGGGACAGGGGAGGGGGAAGCTTTCTTT
TRBV4-1	.	TRBD2	TRBJ2-1	CASSQEASGSSYNEQFF	TGCGCCAGCAGCCAAGAGGCTAGCGGGAGCTCCTACAATGAGCAGTTCTTC
TRBV15	.	TRBD1	TRBJ1-5	CATRKTGEQPQHF	TGTGCCACCAGGAAGACAGGGGAACAGCCCCAGCATTTT
TRBV13	.	.	TRBJ2-3	CASSLVLGFSGARTDTQYF	TGTGCCAGCAGCTTAGTATTGGGGTTTTCGGGAGCTCGGACAGATACGCAGTATTTT
TRBV28	.	TRBD1	TRBJ2-7	CASSLAGGKDEQYF	TGTGCCAGCAGTTTAGCAGGGGGTAAGGACGAGCAGTACTTC
TRBV4-1	.	.	TRBJ1-2	CASSPGIDYGYTF	TGCGCCAGCAGCCCGGGGATCGACTATGGCTACACCTTC
TRBV11-2	.	.	TRBJ1-4	CASSLLIREGATNEKLFF	TGTGCCAGCAGCTTATTGATTCGAGAGGGAGCAACTAATGAAAAACTGTTTTTT
TRBV30	.	.	TRBJ1-5	CAWSVRTGGQPQHF	TGTGCCTGGAGTGTACGGACCGGAGGACAGCCCCAGCATTTT
TRBV12-5	.	.	TRBJ1-1	CASGLSAGDNNEAFF	TGTGCTAGTGGTTTGTCAGCGGGAGATAACAATGAAGCTTTCTTT
TRBV28	.	.	TRBJ1-5	CASINGGGNQPQHF	TGTGCCAGCATCAATGGAGGGGGCAATCAGCCCCAGCATTTT
TRBV5-6	.	.	TRBJ1-3	CASSLARAGNTIYF	TGTGCCAGCAGCTTGGCCAGGGCTGGAAACACCATATATTTT
TRBV3-1/TRBV3-2	.	.	TRBJ2-7	CASSPDFGKGEQYF	TGTGCCAGCAGCCCGGATTTCGGGAAGGGCGAGCAGTACTTC
TRBV7-8	.	TRBD1	TRBJ1-6	CASSWGQGSSYNSPLHF	TGTGCCAGCAGCTGGGGACAGGGTAGTTCCTATAATTCACCCCTCCACTTT
TRBV9	.	.	TRBJ1-3	CASSASLGSGNTIYF	TGTGCCAGCAGCGCCTCACTCGGCTCTGGAAACACCATATATTTT
TRBV18	.	.	TRBJ1-2	CASSPPQGLYGYTF	TGTGCCAGCTCACCACCGCAGGGTTTATATGGCTACACCTTC
TRBV27	.	TRBD2	TRBJ2-7	CASQLAGGIYEQYF	TGTGCCAGCCAACTAGCGGGAGGCATATACGAGCAGTACTTC
TRBV5-6	.	TRBD2	TRBJ2-2	CASSLTRLAGAKGGELFF	TGTGCCAGCAGCTTGACTCGACTAGCGGGAGCAAAAGGCGGGGAGCTGTTTTTT
TRBV5-5	.	TRBD2	TRBJ2-1	CASSVGTSSGRQWEQFF	TGTGCCAGCAGCGTCGGAACCTCTAGCGGGCGTCAGTGGGAGCAGTTCTTC
TRBV5-8	.	.	TRBJ1-2	CASSFTGFLGGYTF	TGTGCCAGCAGCTTTACAGGCTTTCTCGGTGGCTACACCTTC
TRBV7-9	.	TRBD1	TRBJ1-6	CASSSITGGNNSPLHF	TGTGCCAGCAGCTCAATCACAGGGGGCAATAATTCACCCCTCCACTTT
TRBV19	.	.	TRBJ1-6	CASSHIGGTDGNSPLHF	TGTGCCAGTAGCCATATTGGGGGGACGGATGGCAATTCACCCCTCCACTTT
TRBV10-2	few	.	TRBJ2-7	CASRHTRTYEQYF	TGCGCCAGCAGGCATACTAGAACCTACGAGCAGTACTTC
TRBV6-5	.	.	TRBJ1-2	CASSSSRGVDYGYTF	TGTGCCAGCAGTTCCTCCAGGGGAGTAGACTATGGCTACACCTTC
TRBV3-1/TRBV3-2	.	.	TRBJ1-1	CASSHFGGANTEAFF	TGTGCCAGCAGCCATTTTGGGGGCGCAAACACTGAAGCTTTCTTT
TRBV6-2/TRBV6-3	.	.	TRBJ1-5	CASSYSRIQPQHF	TGTGCCAGCAGTTACTCGAGAATTCAGCCCCAGCATTTT
TRBV7-2	once	TRBD2	TRBJ2-5	CASSFSGTSGKETQYF	TGTGCCAGCAGCTTCTCCGGGACTAGCGGGAAAGAGACCCAGTACTTC
TRBV4-2	.	.	TRBJ2-4	CASSQASVAKNIQYF	TGTGCCAGCAGCCAAGCTTCAGTAGCCAAAAACATTCAGTACTTC
TRBV7-9	.	.	TRBJ2-3	CASSLVLGEDTQYF	TGTGCCAGCAGCTTAGTTCTGGGCGAAGATACGCAGTATTTT
TRBV6-5	.	TRBD1	TRBJ2-1	CASSYTGVNEQFF	TGTGCCAGCAGTTACACAGGGGTGAATGAGCAGTTCTTC
TRBV14	.	.	TRBJ2-3	CASSPVIASVVDTQYF	TGTGCCAGCAGCCCCGTAATAGCATCCGTAGTAGATACGCAGTATTTT
TRBV5-1	.	TRBD1	TRBJ1-2	CASSLLTGTGNYGYTF	TGCGCCAGCAGCTTGCTAACCGGGACAGGAAACTATGGCTACACCTTC
TRBV18	.	TRBD1	TRBJ1-1	CASSPGTGLRGTEAFF	TGTGCCAGCTCACCAGGGACAGGGCTTCGAGGTACTGAAGCTTTCTTT
TRBV11-2	.	.	TRBJ2-7	CASSFPRQFYEQYF	TGTGCCAGCAGCTTCCCCAGGCAATTCTACGAGCAGTACTTC
TRBV10-3	.	.	TRBJ2-2	CATLNTGELFF	TGTGCCACCTTGAACACCGGGGAGCTGTTTTTT
TRBV15	.	TRBD2	TRBJ2-3	CATSRDELAGGDTQYF	TGTGCCACCAGCAGAGATGAGCTAGCGGGGGGCGATACGCAGTATTTT
TRBV5-1	.	TRBD1	TRBJ2-3	CASSSQGIGTDTQYF	TGCGCCAGCAGCTCACAGGGGATCGGCACAGATACGCAGTATTTT
TRBV2	.	TRBD2	TRBJ2-1	CASTRAGVGNEQFF	TGTGCCAGCACTAGAGCGGGAGTGGGGAATGAGCAGTTCTTC
TRBV29-1	.	.	TRBJ2-5	CSATVSAAETQYF	TGCAGCGCAACAGTTTCGGCTGCGGAGACCCAGTACTTC
TRBV11-2	.	TRBD1	TRBJ1-1	CASSYIQGAGTEAFF	TGTGCCAGCAGCTATATACAGGGGGCAGGCACTGAAGCTTTCTTT
TRBV24-1	.	.	TRBJ2-3	CATSDHRQRGTDTQYF	TGTGCCACCAGTGACCATCGACAGAGAGGTACAGATACGCAGTATTTT
TRBV4-1	.	.	TRBJ2-7	CASSQSGVLGSSYEQYF	TGCGCCAGCAGCCAATCCGGGGTATTGGGGAGCTCCTACGAGCAGTACTTC
TRBV5-4	.	.	TRBJ2-7	CASSLGLDEQYF	TGTGCCAGCAGCTTGGGACTAGACGAGCAGTACTTC
TRBV7-9	many	.	TRBJ1-5	CASSLVGRGSNQPQHF	TGTGCCAGCAGCTTAGTCGGCAGGGGATCTAATCAGCCCCAGCATTTT
TRBV7-9	.	.	TRBJ2-2	CASSFQGSTGELFF	TGTGCCAGCAGCTTCCAGGGCTCTACCGGGGAGCTGTTTTTT
TRBV7-2	.	TRBD2	TRBJ2-7	CASSLDLAGGSYEQYF	TGTGCCAGCAGCTTAGATCTAGCGGGAGGGTCTTACGAGCAGTACTTC
TRBV5-6	.	.	TRBJ2-2	CASSWVTRDGELFF	TGTGCCAGCAGCTGGGTTACTAGGGACGGGGAGCTGTTTTTT
TRBV5-4	.	.	TRBJ2-1	CASSPNMHRASEQFF	TGTGCCAGCAGCCCTAATATGCACCGAGCATCTGAGCAGTTCTTC
TRBV3-1/TRBV3-2	.	TRBD1	TRBJ2-5	CASSRRRAGGVETQYF	TGTGCCAGCAGCCGCCGACGGGCAGGGGGCGTAGAGACCCAGTACTTC
TRBV3-1/TRBV3-2	.	TRBD1	TRBJ2-5	CASSPRDRAETQYF	TGTGCCAGCAGCCCCCGGGACAGGGCGGAGACCCAGTACTTC
TRBV6-1	.	.	TRBJ1-4	CASSEDRWAREKLFF	TGTGCCAGCAGTGAAGATCGGTGGGCCCGGGAAAAACTGTTTTTT
TRBV29-1	.	.	TRBJ2-5	CQAFFQETQYF	TGCCAGGCCTTCTTCCAAGAGACCCAGTACTTC
TRBV3-1/TRBV3-2	once	.	TRBJ1-2	CASSQGLPGYGYTF	TGTGCCAGCAGCCAAGGACTACCAGGATATGGCTACACCTTC
TRBV3-1/TRBV3-2	.	TRBD2	TRBJ2-7	CASSPLAGEQYF	TGTGCCAGCAGCCCTTTAGCGGGGGAGCAGTACTTC
TRBV30	.	.	TRBJ1-3	CAWSGLVTVGNTIYF	TGTGCCTGGAGTGGGCTCGTTACAGTAGGAAACACCATATATTTT